These 10 T cell receptor beta chains share one sample of origin, sequenced in a study of identical twins. MiXCR, applied by TCRdb to the 5' RACE reads, yields one record per CDR3 protein. Here the sample spans a few hundred thousand distinct CDR3 sequences, around 8.8% being singletons. The data also belong to a second study, concerning yellow fever vaccine responses in identical twins.

Sequencing was carried out using memory (CD45RO+) T cells sorted from blood. Receptors were obtained from a woman aged 18-29 years in good health.

In this sample, this clonotype turned up a few times. The chain is built from TRBV6-5 and TRBJ1-5; 7 nucleotides agree with TRBD1. Germline V lookup: CDR1 MNHEY, CDR2 SVGAGI. This CDR3 spans 16 amino acids. Unmatched junction bases numbered 13, after V lost 4 bases and J lost 7 bases. The CDR3, as DNA: TGTGCCAGCAGTTCCAAGGGACAGATCTTATCCCAGCCCCAGCATTTT. Amino acids: CASSSKGQILSQPQHF.

This clonotype was seen many times. The gene calls are TRBV28 and TRBJ1-6, with unresolved D. The CDR3 sequence is 14 residues long. Per the germline V gene, CDR1 is MDHEN and CDR2 is SYDVKM. V was pared by 5 bases and J by 7 bases, with 12 bases between. The CDR3 DNA follows: TGTGCCAGCAGTATGCGACAAATCAATTCACCCCTCCACTTT. Protein: CASSMRQINSPLHF.

The chain joins TRBV28 to TRBJ1-5; TRBD1 is a possible D gene (6 bases). This CDR3 contains 14 residues. Trimming left V 6 bases short and J 7 bases short, with 16 bases between. CDR1 and CDR2 from the germline V gene are MDHEN and SYDVKM. The CDR3 is CASSRRGREQPQHF. The CDR3 DNA follows: TGTGCCAGCAGCCGCCGGGGGCGGGAGCAGCCCCAGCATTTT.

This sequence joins TRBV5-6 and TRBJ2-7; 7 bases align to TRBD1. The CDR3 totals 13 residues. The V segment lost 4 bases and the J segment 6 bases; nucleotides outside the gene matches: 7. The germline V gene encodes CDR1 SGHDT and CDR2 YYEEEE. The CDR3 nucleotides read TGTGCCAGCAGCGCACAGGGGCCACCCGAGCAGTACTTC. Protein sequence: CASSAQGPPEQYF.

This clonotype was observed a handful of times. The rearrangement uses TRBV20-1 and TRBJ2-5; TRBD2 aligns across 7 bases. The CDR3 length is 17 residues. The ends lost 6 bases at V and 2 bases at J; junction bases unmatched: 18. Germline CDR1 reads DFQATT; CDR2 reads SNEGSKA (reference sequence). The CDR3 sequence: CSAKRVLTGGFQETQYF. The DNA for the CDR3 is TGCAGTGCCAAGAGGGTCCTAACGGGGGGTTTTCAAGAGACCCAGTACTTC.

The chain joins TRBV20-1 to TRBJ2-3; 7 bases agree with TRBD2. The CDR3 extends over 13 amino acids. The junction had 2 bases not matched to a gene; V was cut back by 4 bases and J by 1 base. Germline V lookup: CDR1 DFQATT, CDR2 SNEGSKA (reference sequence). The CDR3 spells CSANLAGTDTQYF. The DNA for the CDR3 is TGCAGTGCTAACCTAGCGGGCACAGATACGCAGTATTTT.

This clonotype was detected a few times. CDR3 in DNA: TGTGCCAGCAGCCCCGTCAGGGGTACCCAGTACTTC. Amino acid sequence: CASSPVRGTQYF. The V call is TRBV11-2, the J call TRBJ2-5; D is possibly TRBD1 (6 bases). There are 12 residues in the CDR3. The V end lost 5 bases, the J end lost 8 bases, and 12 bases lay between the germline ends. The V gene's germline CDR1 is SGHAT and CDR2 FQNNGV.

This clonotype appeared many times. The chain employs TRBV12-3 or TRBV12-4 and TRBJ1-1; weak D call: TRBD1 (6 bases). Deletions cut 1 base from V and 2 bases from J, with 14 bases between. This CDR3 contains 16 residues. This CDR3 is CASSLDFRGLNTEAFF. CDR3 bases: TGTGCCAGCAGTTTAGATTTCAGGGGCCTCAACACTGAAGCTTTCTTT.

Many counts were recorded for this clonotype. A junction end diverges from the germline sequence, so it may reflect a read error. The chain employs TRBV7-2 and TRBJ2-3, with D hard to call. The germline V gene has CDR1 SGHTA and CDR2 FQGNSA. This CDR3 is built from 13 residues. In DNA form, the CDR3 reads TGTGCCAGTAGCTTTCAACCATCAGATACGCAGTATTTT. This translates into CASSFQPSDTQYF.

The J gene is TRBJ1-1, the V gene TRBV29-1, with D hard to call. Germline V gene data show CDR1 as SQVTM and CDR2 as ANQGSEA. CDR3 length: 11 residues. Trimming shortened V by 5 bases and J by 6 bases, and 10 bases separated the two germline ends. The CDR3 DNA reads as TGCAGCGTTTACTATGACGCTGAAGCTTTCTTT. Translating gives CSVYYDAEAFF.